The rows below give T cell receptor beta chains drawn from one sample of a study of shared clonotypes between healthy human individuals. Clones were sequenced by immunoSEQ multiplex PCR, and TCRdb holds only the in-frame ones, with some missing. Of under 2.5 million clones detected, around 90% appear once; the ten largest clones hold 0.37%. The sequenced sample was naive CD4+ T cells from PBMCs. These receptors all come from a man aged 18 to 35 in good health. Some clones in this sample may be carry-over from other donors' samples. Each CDR3 is given with its conserved first and last residue. The D gene is left open where the match is weak. Size values are once, few and many counts, or a class for expanded clones, and some rows have none.

v_call,d_call,clone_size,j_call,cdr3_aa,cdr3_nt
TRBV7-2,.,.,TRBJ2-5,CASRHSGPRETQYF,TGTGCCAGCAGACATAGCGGACCGCGGGAGACCCAGTACTTC
TRBV14,.,once,TRBJ2-2,CASSQSVYTGELFF,TGTGCCAGCAGCCAATCGGTCTACACCGGGGAGCTGTTTTTT
TRBV2,.,.,TRBJ2-1,CARISGSYNEQFF,TGTGCCAGAATTAGCGGCTCCTACAATGAGCAGTTCTTC
TRBV28,.,.,TRBJ1-5,CASSLGLRTVPQPQHF,TGTGCCAGCAGTTTAGGTCTCAGGACGGTCCCGCAGCCCCAGCATTTT
TRBV29-1,.,.,TRBJ1-2,CSVREQGREGYGYTF,TGCAGCGTTAGGGAACAGGGAAGAGAAGGCTATGGCTACACCTTC
TRBV19,.,.,TRBJ1-1,CASSTTENTEAFF,TGTGCCAGTAGTACGACAGAGAACACTGAAGCTTTCTTT
TRBV5-1,.,few,TRBJ1-1,CASSLLELQNTEAFF,TGCGCCAGCAGCTTGTTGGAGCTCCAGAACACTGAAGCTTTCTTT
TRBV27,.,.,TRBJ1-1,CASSLSRRGRGTEAFF,TGTGCCAGCAGTTTATCGAGGAGGGGCCGGGGCACTGAAGCTTTCTTT
TRBV5-1,.,.,TRBJ2-5,CASSLVADETQYF,TGCGCCAGCAGCTTGGTGGCCGATGAGACCCAGTACTTC
TRBV4-1,TRBD2,few,TRBJ2-7,CASSRTSVTYEQYF,TGCGCCAGCAGCAGGACTAGCGTCACCTACGAGCAGTACTTC
TRBV9,TRBD2,.,TRBJ2-2,CASSVVGTSDTGELFF,TGTGCCAGCAGCGTAGTAGGGACTAGCGACACCGGGGAGCTGTTTTTT
TRBV5-1,TRBD2,.,TRBJ2-1,CASSPPGLAGPNEQFF,TGCGCCAGCAGCCCACCGGGACTAGCGGGACCCAATGAGCAGTTCTTC
TRBV7-2,.,.,TRBJ1-5,CASSLAGADQPQHF,TGTGCCAGCAGCTTAGCAGGGGCAGATCAGCCCCAGCATTTT
TRBV6-6,TRBD2,.,TRBJ2-7,CASSYSGTSTLEQYF,TGTGCCAGCAGTTACTCCGGGACTAGCACCCTCGAGCAGTACTTC
TRBV7-8,.,.,TRBJ2-5,CASSRDRLQETQYF,TGTGCCAGCAGCCGAGACAGGCTCCAAGAGACCCAGTACTTC
TRBV7-2,TRBD2,.,TRBJ2-5,CASSRQREGGETQYF,TGTGCCAGCAGCAGACAGCGGGAGGGGGGAGAGACCCAGTACTTC
TRBV7-9,.,.,TRBJ1-2,CASNSGVNPLGSGYTF,TGTGCCAGCAACTCGGGGGTGAACCCCTTGGGGAGTGGCTACACCTTC
TRBV28,.,.,TRBJ1-2,CASSLWVAGVAYGYTF,TGTGCCAGCAGTTTATGGGTTGCAGGGGTGGCCTATGGCTACACCTTC
TRBV7-2,.,.,TRBJ2-3,CASSQELVRPDTQYF,TGTGCCAGCAGCCAAGAACTAGTCCGCCCAGATACGCAGTATTTT
TRBV25-1,TRBD1,.,TRBJ1-4,CASSRGTGVEKLFF,TGTGCCAGCAGCAGGGGGACAGGGGTTGAAAAACTGTTTTTT
TRBV28,.,.,TRBJ1-2,CASTSKGDGYTF,TGTGCCAGCACCTCCAAGGGAGATGGCTACACCTTC
TRBV28,.,.,TRBJ2-3,CASSSPPGANTQYF,TGTGCCAGCAGTTCACCACCAGGGGCAAATACGCAGTATTTT
TRBV7-7,.,.,TRBJ2-1,CASSPSVADPYNEQFF,TGTGCCAGCAGCCCTTCGGTAGCCGACCCCTACAATGAGCAGTTCTTC
TRBV28,.,.,TRBJ1-2,CASSLRRGGGYTF,TGTGCCAGCAGTTTACGGAGGGGCGGCGGCTACACCTTC
TRBV29-1,TRBD1,.,TRBJ2-5,CSGLQGGETQYF,TGCAGCGGCCTACAGGGGGGAGAGACCCAGTACTTC
TRBV27,TRBD1,.,TRBJ1-6,CASSLFSVQGGSPLHF,TGTGCCAGCAGTTTATTCAGTGTACAGGGGGGTTCACCCCTCCACTTT
TRBV5-1,TRBD1,.,TRBJ2-7,CASSHGQGFSEQYF,TGCGCCAGCAGCCACGGACAGGGGTTCTCCGAGCAGTACTTC
TRBV18,.,.,TRBJ2-3,CASSPVGSDTQYF,TGTGCCAGCTCACCAGTCGGATCCGATACGCAGTATTTT
TRBV2,.,few,TRBJ1-1,CATTGGVNTEAFF,TGTGCCACCACCGGGGGGGTGAACACTGAAGCTTTCTTT
TRBV6-5,.,.,TRBJ1-3,CASRLGTGNTIYF,TGTGCCAGCAGATTGGGAACTGGAAACACCATATATTTT
TRBV5-6,.,.,TRBJ1-2,CASSLGVQSGGYTF,TGTGCCAGCAGCTTGGGGGTACAGTCAGGCGGCTACACCTTC